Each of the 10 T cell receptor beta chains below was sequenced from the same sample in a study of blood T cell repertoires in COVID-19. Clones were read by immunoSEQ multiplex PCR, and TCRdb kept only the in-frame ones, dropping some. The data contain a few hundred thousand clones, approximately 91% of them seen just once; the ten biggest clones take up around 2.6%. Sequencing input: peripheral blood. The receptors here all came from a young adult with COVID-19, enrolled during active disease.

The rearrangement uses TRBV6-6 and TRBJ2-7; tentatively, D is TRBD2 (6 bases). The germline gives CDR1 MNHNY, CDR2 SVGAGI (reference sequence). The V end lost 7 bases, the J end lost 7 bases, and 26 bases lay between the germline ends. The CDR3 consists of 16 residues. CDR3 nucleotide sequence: TGTGCCAGCACCCCTTATAAAGGAGGGACCTCCGAGGAGCAGTACTTC. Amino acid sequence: CASTPYKGGTSEEQYF.

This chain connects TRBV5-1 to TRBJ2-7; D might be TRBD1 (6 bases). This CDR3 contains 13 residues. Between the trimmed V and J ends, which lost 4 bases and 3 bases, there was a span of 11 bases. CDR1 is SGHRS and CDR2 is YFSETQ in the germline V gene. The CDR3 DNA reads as TGCGCCAGCAGCCCGTCGACAGGCTACGAGCAGTACTTC. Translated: CASSPSTGYEQYF.

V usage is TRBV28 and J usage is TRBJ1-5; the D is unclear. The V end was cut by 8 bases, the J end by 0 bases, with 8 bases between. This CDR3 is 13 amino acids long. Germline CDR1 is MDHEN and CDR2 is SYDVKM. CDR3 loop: CASGQFSNQPQHF. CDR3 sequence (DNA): TGTGCCAGCGGGCAGTTTAGCAATCAGCCCCAGCATTTT. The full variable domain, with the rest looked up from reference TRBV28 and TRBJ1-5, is DVKVTQSSRYLVKRTGEKVFLECVQDMDHENMFWYRQDPGLGLRLIYFSYDVKMKEKGDIPEGYSVSREKKERFSLILESASTNQTSMYLCASGQFSNQPQHFGDGTRLSIL.

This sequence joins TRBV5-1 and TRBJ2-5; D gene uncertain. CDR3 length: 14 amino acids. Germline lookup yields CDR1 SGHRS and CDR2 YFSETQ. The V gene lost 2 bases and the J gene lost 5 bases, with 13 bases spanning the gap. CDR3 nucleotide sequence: TGCGCCAGCAGCTTTGAGAACACGGAGGAGACCCAGTACTTC. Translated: CASSFENTEETQYF.

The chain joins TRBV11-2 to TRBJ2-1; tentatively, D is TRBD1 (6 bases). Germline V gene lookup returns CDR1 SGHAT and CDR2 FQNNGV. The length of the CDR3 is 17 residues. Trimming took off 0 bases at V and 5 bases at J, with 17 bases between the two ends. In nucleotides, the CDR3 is TGTGCCAGCAGCTTAGATTGGCGGCAGGGGTATAACAATGAGCAGTTCTTC. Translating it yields CASSLDWRQGYNNEQFF. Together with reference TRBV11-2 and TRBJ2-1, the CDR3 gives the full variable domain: EAGVAQSPRYKIIEKRQSVAFWCNPISGHATLYWYQQILGQGPKLLIQFQNNGVVDDSQLPKDRFSAERLKGVDSTLKIQPAKLEDSAVYLCASSLDWRQGYNNEQFFGPGTRLTVL.

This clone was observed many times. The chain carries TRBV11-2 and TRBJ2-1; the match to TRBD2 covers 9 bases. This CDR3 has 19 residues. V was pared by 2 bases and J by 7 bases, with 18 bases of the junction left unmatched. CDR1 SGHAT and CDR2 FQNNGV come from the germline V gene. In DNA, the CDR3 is TGTGCCAGCAGCTTATTCTTTGCGGGACTAGCCTTGAGCGGGAATGAGCAGTTCTTC. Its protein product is CASSLFFAGLALSGNEQFF. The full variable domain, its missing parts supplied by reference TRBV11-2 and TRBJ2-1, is EAGVAQSPRYKIIEKRQSVAFWCNPISGHATLYWYQQILGQGPKLLIQFQNNGVVDDSQLPKDRFSAERLKGVDSTLKIQPAKLEDSAVYLCASSLFFAGLALSGNEQFFGPGTRLTVL.

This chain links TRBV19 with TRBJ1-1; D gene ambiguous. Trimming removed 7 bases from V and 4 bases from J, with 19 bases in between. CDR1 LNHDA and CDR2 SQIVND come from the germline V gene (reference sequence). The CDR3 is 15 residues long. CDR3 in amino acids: CASNLTPRIGTEAFF. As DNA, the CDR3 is TGTGCCAGTAATCTAACTCCGCGCATCGGCACTGAAGCTTTCTTT.

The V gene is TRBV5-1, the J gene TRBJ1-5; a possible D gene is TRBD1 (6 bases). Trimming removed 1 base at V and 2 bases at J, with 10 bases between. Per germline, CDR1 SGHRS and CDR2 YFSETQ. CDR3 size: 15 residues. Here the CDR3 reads CASSLTGSGNQPQHF. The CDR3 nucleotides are TGCGCCAGCAGCTTGACAGGGTCGGGCAATCAGCCCCAGCATTTT.

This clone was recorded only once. The CDR3 nucleotides are TGTGCCACCAGTGATTACCTCAGGGGTGACGAGCAGTACTTC. Amino acids: CATSDYLRGDEQYF. The chain uses TRBV24-1 and TRBJ2-7; D perhaps matches TRBD1 (6 bases). The CDR3 extends over 14 amino acids. Trimming pared 2 bases from V and 5 bases from J, leaving 12 bases between. Germline assignment: CDR1 KGHDR and CDR2 SFDVKD.

This CDR3 is CASSGRGGLLRDTQYF. The DNA for the CDR3 is TGTGCCAGCAGTGGCCGGGGGGGACTTCTGAGAGATACGCAGTATTTT. The gene calls are TRBV25-1 and TRBJ2-3; 8 bases are a match to TRBD2. Per germline, CDR1 MGHDK and CDR2 SYGVNS. The CDR3 runs 16 residues. The V gene end was trimmed by 4 bases and the J gene end by 5 bases; junction bases not matched to a gene: 11.